One sample yielded the 19 T cell receptor beta chains listed below, sequenced in a study of graft-versus-host responses after intestinal transplantation. The antigens for these receptors are not known. TCRdb's table, derived via immunoSEQ multiplex PCR, lists solely in-frame clones and lacks some. The repertoire consists of about 41,000 clones, with around 95% occurring once and the leading ten covering roughly 0.58%. The specimen comprised unstimulated CD8+ T cells sorted from spleen or lymph node cells, sampled before transplant. The receptors originated from a human donor who was the organ donor for an intestinal transplant.

The rearrangement uses TRBV5-8 and TRBJ2-7, with D perhaps being TRBD1 or TRBD2 (5 bases each). This CDR3 is built from 15 residues. Germline V gene lookup returns CDR1 SGHTS and CDR2 YDEGEE. Trimming cost V 2 bases and J 5 bases, with 17 bases left between them. CDR3 in DNA: TGTGCCAGCAGCTTCCACGGGACGGGGAACCACGAGCAGTACTTC. Its translation: CASSFHGTGNHEQYF.

This chain connects TRBV6-6 to TRBJ1-5; D uncertain. Trimming removed 7 bases from V and 0 bases from J, with 16 bases in between. The CDR3 is 16 residues long. Germline V lookup: CDR1 MNHNY, CDR2 SVGAGI (reference sequence). CDR3 amino acids: CASTLSPQHSNQPQHF. DNA of the CDR3: TGTGCCAGCACCCTATCTCCGCAGCATAGCAATCAGCCCCAGCATTTT.

This rearrangement joins TRBV4-3 to TRBJ2-7; 10 nucleotides match TRBD1. The CDR3 has 16 residues. V lost 4 bases to trimming and J lost 0 bases; unmatched junction nucleotides: 6. The germline V gene has CDR1 LGHNA and CDR2 YSLEER. In DNA form, the CDR3 reads TGCGCCAGCAGCCGATCGACAGGGGGCATCTCCTACGAGCAGTACTTC. It codes for CASSRSTGGISYEQYF.

The V gene is TRBV4-1, the J gene TRBJ1-5, with 8 bases that match TRBD1. The CDR3 is made up of 16 amino acids. V lost 1 base to trimming and J lost 6 bases; unmatched junction nucleotides: 8. Germline assignment: CDR1 MGHRA and CDR2 YSYEKL. The CDR3 DNA is TGCGCCAGCAGCCAAGTACCCAGGGGGCTCGGTCAGCCCCAGCATTTT. This translates into CASSQVPRGLGQPQHF.

The V gene is TRBV6-5, the J gene TRBJ2-1, with D perhaps TRBD2 (6 bases). Germline V gene sequence: CDR1 MNHEY, CDR2 SVGAGI. The CDR3 consists of 15 residues. V dropped 5 bases and J dropped 6 bases, with 17 bases sitting between them. The CDR3 DNA is TGTGCCAGCAGTACCCACGCGGGGTCTTTCAATGAGCAGTTCTTC. Protein sequence: CASSTHAGSFNEQFF.

J is TRBJ2-7 and V is TRBV4-1, with 9 bases fitting TRBD2. Unmatched junction bases numbered 7, after V lost 3 bases and J lost 7 bases. The CDR3 sequence is 14 residues long. The germline gives CDR1 MGHRA, CDR2 YSYEKL. The CDR3 DNA reads as TGCGCCAGCAGCCATGGCGGGGGGGCGAGGGAGCAGTACTTC. Residues: CASSHGGGAREQYF.

This sequence joins TRBV29-1 and TRBJ2-7; the D is unclear. Deletions cut 8 bases from V and 2 bases from J, with 16 bases between. CDR1 and CDR2 (germline): SQVTM, ANQGSEA. The CDR3 sequence is 13 residues long. Here the CDR3 DNA reads TGCAGCATTTGGACCCCCCAGGCCTACGAGCAGTACTTC. Protein product: CSIWTPQAYEQYF.

This chain links TRBV11-2 with TRBJ1-2, with 9 bases that match TRBD1. V was clipped by 6 bases and J by 5 bases; unmatched bases: 16. Looked up from germline, CDR1 is SGHAT and CDR2 is FQNNGV. The CDR3 totals 17 residues. CDR3 coding DNA: TGTGCCAGCAGGACCGGGACAGGGCCCTCACAAGGGTATGGCTACACCTTC. Its protein product is CASRTGTGPSQGYGYTF.

This clone was seen once. The gene calls are TRBV5-6 and TRBJ2-7; D is ambiguous. The ends were cut back, 1 base at V and 0 bases at J, with 11 bases in the middle. Germline lookup yields CDR1 SGHDT and CDR2 YYEEEE. This CDR3 has 15 residues. DNA of the CDR3: TGTGCCAGCAGCTTGCGGTCTGCGGTCTCCTACGAGCAGTACTTC. Translated, it gives CASSLRSAVSYEQYF.

This chain joins TRBV4-1 and TRBJ1-1; D gene uncertain. In germline, CDR1 is MGHRA, CDR2 YSYEKL. The V and J ends lost 0 bases and 0 bases respectively, with 8 bases between them. The CDR3 covers 15 residues. CDR3 nucleotides: TGCGCCAGCAGCCAAGAAGTCACCTTGAACACTGAAGCTTTCTTT. This codes for CASSQEVTLNTEAFF.

This rearrangement joins TRBV6-5 to TRBJ2-2; 9 bases match TRBD2. The CDR3 is 16 amino acids. CDR1 is MNHEY and CDR2 is SVGAGI in the germline V gene. J lost 1 base, V lost 4 bases, and 4 bases had no gene match. This CDR3 is CASSLLAGENTGELFF. The CDR3 DNA follows: TGTGCCAGCAGTTTGTTAGCGGGGGAGAACACCGGGGAGCTGTTTTTT.

This clone has a single count. The V gene is TRBV6-8, the J gene TRBJ2-7; D is unresolved. Germline CDR1 is MNHGY and CDR2 is SAAAGT. The V end was cut by 0 bases, the J end by 7 bases, with 4 bases between. This CDR3 has 11 residues. This CDR3 reads CASSYSGEQYF. CDR3 sequence (DNA): TGTGCCAGCAGTTACTCGGGAGAGCAGTACTTC.

DNA of the CDR3: TGCGCCAGCAGCGTGGGTAACGAGCAGTACTTC. Encoded protein: CASSVGNEQYF. The chain recombines TRBV5-1 with TRBJ2-7; D call uncertain. This CDR3 is built from 11 residues. Germline V gene sequence: CDR1 SGHRS, CDR2 YFSETQ. V shed 4 bases and J shed 5 bases, with 7 bases lying between them.

The V and J genes are TRBV7-2 and TRBJ1-5, with D uncertain. The CDR3 contains 14 residues. Germline-derived CDR1 and CDR2 are SGHTA and FQGNSA. Trimming took off 6 bases at V and 7 bases at J, with 16 bases between the two ends. For the CDR3, the DNA is TGTGCCAGCAGAGCCCCGGGCCGCGGGCAGCCCCAGCATTTT. The encoded protein is CASRAPGRGQPQHF.

This chain connects TRBV7-8 to TRBJ2-3; tentative D call: TRBD1 (5 bases). V dropped 1 base and J dropped 5 bases, with 10 bases sitting between them. The CDR3 runs to 14 residues. CDR1 and CDR2 from the germline V gene are SGHVS and FQNEAQ. In DNA form, the CDR3 reads TGTGCCAGCAGCTTAGACGAAGGGGAAGATACGCAGTATTTT. Translated: CASSLDEGEDTQYF. Looking up the rest from reference TRBV7-8 and TRBJ2-3 gives the full variable domain: GAGVSQSPRYKVAKRGQDVALRCDPISGHVSLFWYQQALGQGPEFLTYFQNEAQLDKSGLPSDRFFAERPEGSVSTLKIQRTQQEDSAVYLCASSLDEGEDTQYFGPGTRLTVL.

The gene calls are TRBV7-8 and TRBJ2-3, with D hard to call. The CDR3 extends over 12 amino acids. Looked up from germline, CDR1 is SGHVS and CDR2 is FQNEAQ. V was pared by 2 bases and J by 5 bases, with 5 bases between. In DNA form, the CDR3 reads TGTGCCAGCAGCTTACGACGAGATACGCAGTATTTT. Protein: CASSLRRDTQYF.

The chain uses TRBV4-1 and TRBJ2-5, with D perhaps matching TRBD2 (6 bases). Germline CDR1 MGHRA, CDR2 YSYEKL. The germline V and J ends were trimmed by 5 bases and 1 base, with 11 bases remaining between them. The CDR3 has 14 residues. This CDR3 reads CASSAGPSQETQYF. CDR3 nucleotide sequence: TGCGCCAGCAGCGCGGGGCCCTCCCAAGAGACCCAGTACTTC.

The chain employs TRBV2 and TRBJ1-3; 7 positions match TRBD1. The CDR3 covers 16 residues. Germline values: CDR1 SNHLY, CDR2 FYNNEI. V was clipped by 6 bases and J by 1 base; unmatched bases: 9. CDR3 amino acids: CASRTPGGWSGNTIYF. The CDR3 DNA follows: TGTGCCAGCAGAACCCCAGGGGGTTGGTCTGGAAACACCATATATTTT.

The genes are TRBV7-9 and TRBJ2-2; D ambiguous. Deletions cut 5 bases from V and 5 bases from J, with 6 bases between. Germline CDR1 reads SEHNR; CDR2 reads FQNEAQ (reference sequence). This CDR3 is 12 amino acids long. CDR3 DNA: TGTGCCAGCAGCCCTCAGACCGGGGAGCTGTTTTTT. Translation gives CASSPQTGELFF.